These 27 T cell receptor beta chains were sequenced from one sample in a study of blood T cell repertoires in COVID-19. Sequenced by immunoSEQ multiplex PCR; TCRdb stores in-frame clones only, minus some. The table has 450,000 or so clones, roughly 91% seen once. The sample consisted of PBMCs or T cells enriched from blood (not recorded which). These receptors all come from a man aged 18 to 29 who had recovered from COVID-19.

The V gene is TRBV7-3, the J gene TRBJ1-6; TRBD1 is a possible D gene (5 bases). The CDR3 loop spans 16 amino acids. CDR1 SGHTA and CDR2 FQGTGA come from the germline V gene. Trimming took 2 bases from V and 7 from J, leaving 15 bases between them. Here the CDR3 DNA reads TGTGCCAGCAGCTTACGACCTGGGGACTCAAATTCACCCCTCCACTTT. Its translation is CASSLRPGDSNSPLHF. Full variable domain (remainder filled in from reference TRBV7-3 and TRBJ1-6): GAGVSQTPSNKVTEKGKYVELRCDPISGHTALYWYRQSLGQGPEFLIYFQGTGAADDSGLPNDRFFAVRPEGSVSTLKIQRTERGDSAVYLCASSLRPGDSNSPLHFGNGTRLTVT.

The rearrangement joins TRBV2 to TRBJ1-2; 8 bases are a match to TRBD1. The CDR3 consists of 14 residues. The J segment lost 1 base and the V segment lost 5 bases, leaving 3 bases of the junction unmatched. Germline CDR1 SNHLY, CDR2 FYNNEI. The CDR3 reads CASSIDRGNYGYTF. DNA for the CDR3: TGTGCCAGCAGTATTGACAGGGGTAACTATGGCTACACCTTC.

V is TRBV6-5 and J is TRBJ1-5; tentatively, D is TRBD1 (6 bases). Trimming pared 11 bases from V and 9 bases from J, leaving 11 bases between. The germline V gene encodes CDR1 MNHEY and CDR2 SVGAGI. The CDR3 totals 10 residues. CDR3 DNA sequence: TGTGCCGGGGGCGTGGGGCCCCAGCATTTT. Encoded protein: CAGGVGPQHF.

This CDR3 reads CASSEGAWETQYF. The CDR3 bases are TGTGCCAGCAGTGAAGGGGCGTGGGAGACCCAGTACTTC. This chain uses TRBV6-1 with TRBJ2-5; unclear D gene. Germline lookup yields CDR1 MNHNS and CDR2 SASEGT. CDR3 size: 13 residues. Trimming pared 1 base from V and 5 bases from J, leaving 8 bases between.

J is TRBJ2-3 and V is TRBV18; perhaps TRBD1 as D (6 bases). V was cut by 2 bases and J by 3 bases, with 15 bases left in between. CDR1 is KGHSH, CDR2 LQKENI, per germline. This CDR3 has 16 amino acids. The CDR3 nucleotides read TGTGCCAGCTCACCAAGGGGGACCGGAGTTACAGATACGCAGTATTTT. Translating gives CASSPRGTGVTDTQYF.

The chain has TRBV2 and TRBJ1-2; D gene uncertain. Germline V CDR1 and CDR2: SNHLY, FYNNEI. V was cut by 3 bases and J by 5 bases, with 13 bases left in between. The CDR3 sequence is 14 residues long. The CDR3 sequence is CASSEQAVGYGYTF. The CDR3 nucleotides are TGTGCCAGCAGTGAGCAGGCTGTAGGATATGGCTACACCTTC.

The chain links TRBV5-4 to TRBJ1-1; perhaps TRBD1 as D (5 bases). Trimming shortened V by 0 bases and J by 1 base, and 10 bases separated the two germline ends. From germline, CDR1 is SGHNT and CDR2 YYREEE (reference sequence). This CDR3 comprises 15 residues. The CDR3 spells CASSLGGGQNTEAFF. Here the CDR3 DNA reads TGTGCCAGCAGCTTGGGGGGGGGTCAGAACACTGAAGCTTTCTTT.

The V and J genes are TRBV24-1 and TRBJ2-3; 8 bases map to TRBD1. Germline-derived CDR1 and CDR2 are KGHDR and SFDVKD. CDR3 length equals 15 residues. Unmatched junction bases numbered 6, after V lost 5 bases and J lost 3 bases. CDR3 DNA: TGTGCCACCAGTGTTTCGACAGGGGCAACAGATACGCAGTATTTT. This gives the protein CATSVSTGATDTQYF.

V gene TRBV2 combines with J gene TRBJ2-5, with a possible D match to TRBD2 (6 bases). CDR1 SNHLY and CDR2 FYNNEI come from the germline V gene. This CDR3 has 16 residues. Trimming removed 8 bases at V and 0 bases at J, with 19 bases between. The CDR3 sequence: CASLELPGDYQETQYF. CDR3 nucleotides: TGTGCCAGCCTAGAACTCCCGGGGGACTACCAAGAGACCCAGTACTTC.

The chain employs TRBV23-1 and TRBJ1-6; possible D gene TRBD1, 5 bases. TRBV23-1 is placed among ORFs of uncertain function. The CDR3 has 14 amino acids. The V gene lost 4 bases and the J gene lost 5 bases, with 9 bases spanning the gap. The CDR3 loop is CASSLGGDNSPLHF. The CDR3 DNA sequence: TGCGCCAGCAGTCTGGGGGGGGATAATTCACCCCTCCACTTT.

The V call is TRBV5-1, the J call TRBJ1-5; TRBD1 aligns across 7 bases. The CDR3 loop spans 20 amino acids. With 3 bases clipped from V and 0 bases from J, the junction kept 18 bases outside the gene matches. Looked up from germline, CDR1 is SGHRS and CDR2 is YFSETQ. The CDR3: CASSSHFLQGPWGSNQPQHF. Written as DNA, the CDR3 is TGCGCCAGCAGCTCCCACTTCTTACAGGGGCCGTGGGGTAGCAATCAGCCCCAGCATTTT. Full variable domain (rest looked up from reference TRBV5-1 and TRBJ1-5): KAGVTQTPRYLIKTRGQQVTLSCSPISGHRSVSWYQQTPGQGLQFLFEYFSETQRNKGNFPGRFSGRQFSNSRSEMNVSTLELGDSALYLCASSSHFLQGPWGSNQPQHFGDGTRLSIL.

This sequence joins TRBV7-9 and TRBJ2-3; maybe TRBD1 (5 bases). Germline V gene sequence: CDR1 SEHNR, CDR2 FQNEAQ (reference sequence). V lost 2 bases and J lost 1, with 7 bases in between. This CDR3 is built from 14 residues. CDR3 in amino acids: CASSLIQGTDTQYF. The CDR3 DNA sequence: TGTGCCAGCAGCTTAATACAGGGCACAGATACGCAGTATTTT.

The chain uses TRBV7-8 and TRBJ2-5, with a weak D call TRBD2 (6 bases). V gave up 1 base and J gave up 1 base, with 19 bases separating them. Germline-derived CDR1 and CDR2 are SGHVS and FQNEAQ. CDR3 length: 18 residues. The chain's CDR3 is CASSLDHFGGGIQETQYF. In DNA, the CDR3 is TGTGCCAGCAGCTTAGACCACTTTGGGGGAGGTATCCAAGAGACCCAGTACTTC.

The chain recombines TRBV7-6 with TRBJ2-3; maybe TRBD1 (6 bases). There are 17 residues in the CDR3. In germline, CDR1 is SGHVS, CDR2 FNYEAQ. V lost 1 base and J 4 bases, leaving 18 bases between the germline ends. The CDR3: CASSLDMTAKGADTQYF. For the CDR3, the DNA is TGTGCCAGCAGCTTAGACATGACAGCAAAGGGGGCAGATACGCAGTATTTT.

The genes are TRBV7-8 and TRBJ1-4; D unresolved. The V gene's germline CDR1 is SGHVS and CDR2 FQNEAQ. There are 14 residues in the CDR3. Deletions cut 8 bases from V and 0 bases from J, with 10 bases between. The CDR3 sequence: CASSWRATNEKLFF. CDR3 DNA: TGTGCCAGCTCCTGGAGGGCAACTAATGAAAAACTGTTTTTT.

The CDR3 region has the DNA TGTGCCAGCGGGGTGAGAACCTTTACGGGGTATTCACCCCTCCACTTT. It yields the protein CASGVRTFTGYSPLHF. The chain links TRBV28 to TRBJ1-6; no firm D call. V lost 8 bases, J lost 8 bases, and 22 bases lay in between. The CDR3 runs 16 residues. Germline V gene data show CDR1 as MDHEN and CDR2 as SYDVKM.

In DNA, the CDR3 is TGTGCCAGCAGCCACCGGGACAGGGGAGACGAAAAACTGTTTTTT. Protein sequence: CASSHRDRGDEKLFF. The genes are TRBV3-1 (or the pseudogene TRBV3-2) and TRBJ1-4, with 10 bases fitting TRBD1. Germline CDR1 and CDR2: LGHDT and YNNKEL (reference sequence). The CDR3 loop spans 15 amino acids. V lost 3 bases and J lost 8; bases outside the gene matches: 6.

V gene TRBV16 combines with J gene TRBJ1-3; 11 bases fit TRBD1. With V trimmed by 4 bases and J by 0 bases, 2 bases remained unmatched. Germline CDR1 is KGHSY and CDR2 is FQNENV. This CDR3 comprises 16 residues. CDR3 protein: CASSRTGGISGNTIYF. DNA for the CDR3: TGTGCCAGCAGCCGGACAGGGGGCATCTCTGGAAACACCATATATTTT.

V usage is TRBV3-1 (or the pseudogene TRBV3-2) and J usage is TRBJ2-7, with TRBD1 matching 7 bases. With 5 bases clipped from V and 7 bases from J, the junction kept 5 bases outside the gene matches. The length of the CDR3 is 12 residues. CDR1 is LGHDT, CDR2 YNNKEL, per germline (reference sequence). DNA of the CDR3: TGTGCCAGCAGCGGCACAGGGGCTGAGCAGTACTTC. This encodes CASSGTGAEQYF.

The chain has TRBV7-3 and TRBJ2-7, with D possibly being TRBD2 (6 bases). V was clipped by 5 bases and J by 7 bases, with 12 bases between them. This CDR3 comprises 12 residues. The germline gives CDR1 SGHTA, CDR2 FQGTGA. CDR3 DNA sequence: TGTGCCAGCAGCCCTCCCGGGGGAGAGCAGTACTTC. This translates into CASSPPGGEQYF.

This chain connects TRBV5-8 to TRBJ1-4, with 10 positions matching TRBD1. V shed 4 bases and J 8 bases; nucleotides not matched to a gene: 11. The CDR3 runs to 16 residues. Germline V lookup: CDR1 SGHTS, CDR2 YDEGEE. The CDR3 region is CASSRQGAVVGEKLFF. The CDR3 DNA reads as TGTGCCAGCAGCCGACAGGGGGCGGTTGTAGGGGAAAAACTGTTTTTT.

V and J are TRBV11-3 and TRBJ1-1; D is perhaps TRBD1 (5 bases). Germline CDR1 reads SGHNT; CDR2 reads YENEEA. The CDR3 runs 15 residues. Trimming took 4 bases from V and 5 from J, leaving 17 bases between them. Here the CDR3 DNA reads TGTGCCAGCAGCTCCCCTCGAGGGGCGGGAACTGAAGCTTTCTTT. It codes for CASSSPRGAGTEAFF. Drawing the rest from reference TRBV11-3 and TRBJ1-1, the complete variable domain is EAGVVQSPRYKIIEKKQPVAFWCNPISGHNTLYWYLQNLGQGPELLIRYENEEAVDDSQLPKDRFSAERLKGVDSTLKIQPAELGDSAVYLCASSSPRGAGTEAFFGQGTRLTVV.

This clone was detected only once. CDR3: CASSLVVGRDNEQFF. CDR3 coding DNA: TGCGCCAGCAGCTTGGTGGTGGGGCGAGACAATGAGCAGTTCTTC. The chain links TRBV5-1 to TRBJ2-1, with TRBD1 as a possible D gene (5 bases). The V gene lost 0 bases and the J gene lost 5 bases, with 12 bases spanning the gap. Germline V gene lookup returns CDR1 SGHRS and CDR2 YFSETQ. The CDR3 contains 15 residues.

This chain uses TRBV7-9 with TRBJ1-1; D may be TRBD1 (6 bases). Trimming left V 3 bases short and J 0 bases short, with 17 bases between. CDR3 length: 17 residues. The germline gives CDR1 SEHNR, CDR2 FQNEAQ (reference sequence). The DNA for the CDR3 is TGTGCCAGCAGCTTGGGCACAGGGCGAATACTGAACACTGAAGCTTTCTTT. Protein sequence: CASSLGTGRILNTEAFF. The full variable domain, completed using reference TRBV7-9 and TRBJ1-1, is DTGVSQNPRHKITKRGQNVTFRCDPISEHNRLYWYRQTLGQGPEFLTYFQNEAQLEKSRLLSDRFSAERPKGSFSTLEIQRTEQGDSAMYLCASSLGTGRILNTEAFFGQGTRLTVV.

V is TRBV27 and J is TRBJ2-1; TRBD2 is a possible D gene (6 bases). The CDR3 consists of 15 residues. Germline V CDR1 and CDR2: MNHEY, SMNVEV (reference sequence). V was pared by 1 base and J by 2 bases, with 9 bases between. CDR3 residues: CASSLWGGTYNEQFF. In nucleotides, the CDR3 is TGTGCCAGCAGTTTATGGGGCGGGACCTACAATGAGCAGTTCTTC.

The chain is built from TRBV7-9 and TRBJ1-1, with D unclear. The V end lost 6 bases, the J end lost 0 bases, and 8 bases lay between the germline ends. The CDR3 contains 13 residues. CDR1 and CDR2 from the germline V gene are SEHNR and FQNEAQ (reference sequence). Here the CDR3 DNA reads TGTGCCAGCAGGAACACAATGAACACTGAAGCTTTCTTT. It encodes CASRNTMNTEAFF. Complete variable domain (other parts from reference TRBV7-9 and TRBJ1-1): DTGVSQNPRHKITKRGQNVTFRCDPISEHNRLYWYRQTLGQGPEFLTYFQNEAQLEKSRLLSDRFSAERPKGSFSTLEIQRTEQGDSAMYLCASRNTMNTEAFFGQGTRLTVV.

In this sample, this clone turned up once. The chain couples TRBV6-5 to TRBJ1-1, with 7 nucleotides matching TRBD1. The V gene end was trimmed by 7 bases and the J gene end by 5 bases; junction bases not matched to a gene: 7. The CDR3 runs to 13 residues. Germline V gene data show CDR1 as MNHEY and CDR2 as SVGAGI. Here the CDR3 DNA reads TGTGCCAGCATCCGACAGGGACAGACTGAAGCTTTCTTT. It translates to CASIRQGQTEAFF.